This T cell receptor (beta chain) is from a study of blood T cell repertoires in COVID-19. Study-wide context: Nucleic acid was either cDNA or gDNA, and it came from T cells, B-cell-depleted T cells, or PBMCs.

The assay was immunoSEQ multiplex PCR, and TCRdb's table has in-frame clones only and misses some. The data show 400,000 to 450,000 clones, around 89% seen once. The CDR3 consists of 12 residues. In germline, CDR1 is MRHNA, CDR2 SNTAGT. The germline V and J ends were trimmed by 10 bases and 11 bases, with 19 bases remaining between them. Participants' own reports of clinical history determined their cohort assignment. Two negative PCRs, clearance, or symptom resolution were required of recovered Cohort 3 donors. The chain recombines TRBV6-4 with TRBJ2-3, with TRBD2 as a possible D gene (6 bases). The sample taken for sequencing was PBMCs or T cells enriched from blood (not recorded which). This receptor was identified in a young man who had recovered from COVID-19. CDR3 residues: CATRGTGTEQYF. The CDR3 DNA sequence: TGTGCCACTCGGGGGACCGGGACTGAGCAGTATTTT.